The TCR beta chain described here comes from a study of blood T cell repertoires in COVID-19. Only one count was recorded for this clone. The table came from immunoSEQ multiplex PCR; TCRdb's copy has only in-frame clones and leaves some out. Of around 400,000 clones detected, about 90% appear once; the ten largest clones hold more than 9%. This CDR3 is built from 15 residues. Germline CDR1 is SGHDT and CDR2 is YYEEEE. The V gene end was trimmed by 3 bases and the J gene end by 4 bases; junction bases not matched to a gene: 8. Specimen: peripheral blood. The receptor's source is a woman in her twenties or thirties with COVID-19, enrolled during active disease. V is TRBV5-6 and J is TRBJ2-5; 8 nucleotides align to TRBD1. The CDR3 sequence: CASSSSGGLGETQYF. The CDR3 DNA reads TGTGCCAGCAGCTCTTCAGGGGGCCTGGGAGAGACCCAGTACTTC.